One TCR beta chain is described in this entry. Its specificity is not known. The sample comes from a study of T cell repertoires in cytomegalovirus infection. The study, taken as a whole, reports: It was HLA-C-restricted CMV-specific TCR beta clonotypes that dominated the response ex vivo.

V shed 5 bases, J shed 4 bases, and the junction held 6 bases outside the gene matches. The CDR3 runs 15 residues. From germline, CDR1 is SGHNT and CDR2 YENEEA. TCRdb reanalysed the reads using MiXCR and keeps one entry per CDR3 protein. The sample shows some 180,000 distinct CDR3 sequences, about 21% of them seen only once. The clonotype was recovered from a human donor in good health (CMV status not recorded). Some clones in this sample may be carry-over from other donors' samples. The gene calls are TRBV11-3 and TRBJ2-1, with 9 bases fitting TRBD2. Sequenced sample: PBMCs. The DNA of the CDR3 is TGTGCCAGCAGCCCCCCTAGCGGGGTTTACAATGAGCAGTTCTTC. Its translation is CASSPPSGVYNEQFF.